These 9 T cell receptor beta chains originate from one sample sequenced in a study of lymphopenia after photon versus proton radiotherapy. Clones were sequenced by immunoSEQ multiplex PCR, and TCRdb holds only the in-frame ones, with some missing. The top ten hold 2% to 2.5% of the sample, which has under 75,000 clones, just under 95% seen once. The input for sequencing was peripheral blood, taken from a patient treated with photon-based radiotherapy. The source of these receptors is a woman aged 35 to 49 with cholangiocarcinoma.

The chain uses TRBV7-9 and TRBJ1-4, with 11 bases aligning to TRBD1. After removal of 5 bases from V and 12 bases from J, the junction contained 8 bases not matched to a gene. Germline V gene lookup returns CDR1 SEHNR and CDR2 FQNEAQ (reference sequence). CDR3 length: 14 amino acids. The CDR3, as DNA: TGTGCCAGCAGCCGGGACAGGGGGGGTTTGGAACTGTTTTTT. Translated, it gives CASSRDRGGLELFF.

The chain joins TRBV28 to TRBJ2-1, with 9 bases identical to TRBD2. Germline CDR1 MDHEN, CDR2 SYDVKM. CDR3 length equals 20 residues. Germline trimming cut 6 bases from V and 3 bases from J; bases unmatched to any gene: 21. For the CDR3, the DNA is TGTGCCAGCAGCCCCGCCCTGGTGAGCGGGGGGTATAGGGACTACAATGAGCAGTTCTTC. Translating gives CASSPALVSGGYRDYNEQFF.

The CDR3 bases are TGTGCCAGCAGCTACACAGGGGATCCCAATTCACCCCTCCACTTT. Its translation: CASSYTGDPNSPLHF. The chain has TRBV11-1 and TRBJ1-6; 7 bases align to TRBD1. Trimming removed 4 bases from V and 7 bases from J; junction bases left unmatched: 7. CDR3 length: 15 residues. Germline V gene sequence: CDR1 SGHAT, CDR2 FQDESV (reference sequence).

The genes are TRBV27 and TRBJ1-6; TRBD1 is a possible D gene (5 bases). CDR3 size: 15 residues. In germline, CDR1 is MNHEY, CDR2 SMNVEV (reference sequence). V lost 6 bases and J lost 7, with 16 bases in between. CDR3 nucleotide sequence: TGTGCCAGCAGAGCCGAACAGGTCCGGAATTCACCCCTCCACTTT. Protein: CASRAEQVRNSPLHF.

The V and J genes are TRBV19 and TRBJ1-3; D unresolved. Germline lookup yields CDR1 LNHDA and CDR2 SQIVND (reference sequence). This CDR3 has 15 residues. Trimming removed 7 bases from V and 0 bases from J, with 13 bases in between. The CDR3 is CASTPGFSSGNTIYF. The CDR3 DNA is TGTGCCAGTACCCCGGGGTTCTCCTCTGGAAACACCATATATTTT.

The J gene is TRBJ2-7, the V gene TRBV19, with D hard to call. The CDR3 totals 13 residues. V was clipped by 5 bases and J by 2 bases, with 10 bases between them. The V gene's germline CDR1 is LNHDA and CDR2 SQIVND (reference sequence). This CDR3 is CASSSGWTYEQYF. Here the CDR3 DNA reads TGTGCCAGTAGTTCTGGCTGGACCTACGAGCAGTACTTC.

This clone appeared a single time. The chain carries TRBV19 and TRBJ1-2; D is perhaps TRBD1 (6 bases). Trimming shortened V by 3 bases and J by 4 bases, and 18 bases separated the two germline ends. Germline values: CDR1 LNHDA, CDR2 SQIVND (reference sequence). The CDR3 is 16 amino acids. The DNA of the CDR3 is TGTGCCAGTAGTATTGGGGGCCAAGGGTCTGCCTATGGCTACACCTTC. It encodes CASSIGGQGSAYGYTF.

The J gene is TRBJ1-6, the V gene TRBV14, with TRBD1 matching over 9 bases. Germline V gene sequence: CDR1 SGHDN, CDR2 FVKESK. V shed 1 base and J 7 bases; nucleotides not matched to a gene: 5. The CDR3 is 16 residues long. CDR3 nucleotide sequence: TGTGCCAGCAGCCAAGGAGGGACAGGGTGGAATTCACCCCTCCACTTT. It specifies CASSQGGTGWNSPLHF.

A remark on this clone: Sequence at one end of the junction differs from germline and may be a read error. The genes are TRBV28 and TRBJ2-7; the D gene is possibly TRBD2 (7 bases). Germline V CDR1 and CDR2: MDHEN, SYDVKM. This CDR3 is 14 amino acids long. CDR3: CASTLRGTTYEQYF. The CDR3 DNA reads TGTGCCAGCACTTTAAGGGGGACTACCTACGAGCAGTACTTC.